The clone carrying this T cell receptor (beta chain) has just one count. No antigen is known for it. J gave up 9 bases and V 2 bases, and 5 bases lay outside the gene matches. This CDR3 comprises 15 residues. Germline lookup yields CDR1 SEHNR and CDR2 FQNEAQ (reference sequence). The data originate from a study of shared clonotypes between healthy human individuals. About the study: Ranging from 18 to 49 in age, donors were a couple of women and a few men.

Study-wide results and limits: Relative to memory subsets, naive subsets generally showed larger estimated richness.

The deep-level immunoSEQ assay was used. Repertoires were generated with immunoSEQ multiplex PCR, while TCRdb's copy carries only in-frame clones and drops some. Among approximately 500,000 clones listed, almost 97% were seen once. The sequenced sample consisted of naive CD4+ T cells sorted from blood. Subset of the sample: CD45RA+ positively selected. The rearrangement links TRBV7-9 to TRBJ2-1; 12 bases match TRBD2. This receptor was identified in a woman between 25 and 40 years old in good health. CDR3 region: CASSLNLAGGTEQFF. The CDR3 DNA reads TGTGCCAGCAGCTTAAATCTAGCGGGAGGGACTGAGCAGTTCTTC.